Given below is one T cell receptor (beta chain) in context. Its antigen is unidentified. This record belongs to a study of T-cell memory formation after mild COVID-19. At the level of the study: In these data, TCR clusters were largely donor specific.

TCRdb used MiXCR to reprocess the 5' RACE reads, holding one entry per CDR3 protein. The table lists around 130,000 distinct CDR3 sequences, roughly 6% of them singletons. Study-wide points: Clones which contracted sat mainly in CM and EM if CD4+, and in EMRA if CD8+.

The CDR3 is 12 residues long. Losses at the gene ends were 5 bases for V and 10 bases for J; bases not matched to a gene: 5. This chain joins TRBV12-3 or TRBV12-4 and TRBJ2-1; 7 bases are shared with TRBD2. Sequenced input: PBMCs or a T cell subset sorted from them (not recorded which). The sequence was collected from an adult woman who had mild COVID-19 (a few samples of this study predate the infection). Cell type and time point are not known. The CDR3 DNA sequence: TGTGCCAGCAGTGGGGGGGGACCGGAGCAGTTCTTC. This encodes CASSGGGPEQFF.